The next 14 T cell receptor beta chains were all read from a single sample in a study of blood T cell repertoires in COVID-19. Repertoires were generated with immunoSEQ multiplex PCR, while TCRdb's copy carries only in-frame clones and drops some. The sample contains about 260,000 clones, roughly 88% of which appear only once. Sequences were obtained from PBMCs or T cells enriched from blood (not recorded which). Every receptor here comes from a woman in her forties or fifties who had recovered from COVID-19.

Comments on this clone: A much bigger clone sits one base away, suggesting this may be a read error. CDR3 in DNA: TGTGCCAGCAGTCCGGACAGTTACGAGCAGTACTTC. The encoded protein is CASSPDSYEQYF. The chain is built from TRBV12-3 or TRBV12-4 and TRBJ2-7; perhaps TRBD1 as D (6 bases). The CDR3 sequence is 12 residues long. Trimming cost V 5 bases and J 4 bases, with 9 bases left between them.

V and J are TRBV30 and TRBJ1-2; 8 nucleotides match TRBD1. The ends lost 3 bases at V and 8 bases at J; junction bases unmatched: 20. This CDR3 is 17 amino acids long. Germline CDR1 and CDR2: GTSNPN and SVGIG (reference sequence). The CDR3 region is CAWRGGQAVRTLSGYTF. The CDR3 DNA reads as TGTGCCTGGAGGGGGGGACAGGCCGTTAGAACCCTCAGCGGCTACACCTTC.

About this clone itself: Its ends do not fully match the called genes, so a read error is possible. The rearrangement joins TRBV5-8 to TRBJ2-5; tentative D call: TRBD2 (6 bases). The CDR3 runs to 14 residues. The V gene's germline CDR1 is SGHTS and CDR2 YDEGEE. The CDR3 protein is CVSSRGNRQEAQYF. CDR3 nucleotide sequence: TGTGTCAGCAGTCGGGGGAACAGGCAAGAGGCTCAGTACTTC.

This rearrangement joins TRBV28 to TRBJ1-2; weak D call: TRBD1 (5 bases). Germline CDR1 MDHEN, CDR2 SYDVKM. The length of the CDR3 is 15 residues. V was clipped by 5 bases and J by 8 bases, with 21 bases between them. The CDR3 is CASSPMRGRVSGYTF. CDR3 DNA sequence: TGTGCCAGCAGTCCAATGCGGGGCAGGGTAAGCGGCTACACCTTC.

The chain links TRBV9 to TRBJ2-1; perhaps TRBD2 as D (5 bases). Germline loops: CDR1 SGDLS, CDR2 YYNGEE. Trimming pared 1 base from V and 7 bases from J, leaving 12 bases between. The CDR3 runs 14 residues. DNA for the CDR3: TGTGCCAGCAGCGTACTAGTTAGCGCGAATGAGCAGTTCTTC. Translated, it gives CASSVLVSANEQFF.

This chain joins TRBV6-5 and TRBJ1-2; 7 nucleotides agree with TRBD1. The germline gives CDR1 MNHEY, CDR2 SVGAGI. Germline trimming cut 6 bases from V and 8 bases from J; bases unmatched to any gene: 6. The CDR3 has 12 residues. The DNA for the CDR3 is TGTGCCAGCAGCGACAGGGTTAGCGGCTACACCTTC. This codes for CASSDRVSGYTF.

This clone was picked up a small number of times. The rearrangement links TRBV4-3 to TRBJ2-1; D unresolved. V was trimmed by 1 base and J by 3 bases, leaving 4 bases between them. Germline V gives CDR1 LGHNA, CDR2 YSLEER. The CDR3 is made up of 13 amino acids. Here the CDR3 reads CASSQGHYNEQFF. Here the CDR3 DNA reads TGCGCCAGCAGCCAAGGACACTACAATGAGCAGTTCTTC.

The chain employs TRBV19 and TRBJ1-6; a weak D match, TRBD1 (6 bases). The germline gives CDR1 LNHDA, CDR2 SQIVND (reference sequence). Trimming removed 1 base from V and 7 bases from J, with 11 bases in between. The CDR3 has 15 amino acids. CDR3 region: CASSIAQGNNSPLHF. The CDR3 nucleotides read TGTGCCAGTAGTATAGCACAGGGAAACAATTCACCCCTCCACTTT.

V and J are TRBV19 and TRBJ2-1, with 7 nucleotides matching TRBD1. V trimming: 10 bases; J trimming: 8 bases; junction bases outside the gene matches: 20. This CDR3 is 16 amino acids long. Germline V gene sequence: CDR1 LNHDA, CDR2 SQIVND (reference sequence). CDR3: CATRFQRGPSGHEQFF. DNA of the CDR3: TGTGCCACCAGATTCCAAAGGGGGCCATCGGGCCATGAGCAGTTCTTC.

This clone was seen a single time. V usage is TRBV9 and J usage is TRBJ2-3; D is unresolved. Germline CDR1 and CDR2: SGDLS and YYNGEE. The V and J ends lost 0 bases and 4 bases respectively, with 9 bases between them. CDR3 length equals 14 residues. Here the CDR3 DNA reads TGTGCCAGCAGCGTAGGGCTAGAGCCAGATACGCAGTATTTT. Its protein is CASSVGLEPDTQYF.

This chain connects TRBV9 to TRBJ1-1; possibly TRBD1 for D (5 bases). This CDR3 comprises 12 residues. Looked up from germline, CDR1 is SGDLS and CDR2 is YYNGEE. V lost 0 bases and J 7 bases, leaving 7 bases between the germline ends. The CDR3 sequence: CASSVDTGEAFF. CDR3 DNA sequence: TGTGCCAGCAGCGTAGATACAGGTGAAGCTTTCTTT.

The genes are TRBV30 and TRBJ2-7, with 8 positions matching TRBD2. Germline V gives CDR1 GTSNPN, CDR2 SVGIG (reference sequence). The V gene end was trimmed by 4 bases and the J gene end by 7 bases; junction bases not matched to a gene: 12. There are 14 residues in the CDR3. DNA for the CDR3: TGTGCCTGGAACCAGCCGGGAGGGCCGGGGGAGCAGTACTTC. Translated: CAWNQPGGPGEQYF.

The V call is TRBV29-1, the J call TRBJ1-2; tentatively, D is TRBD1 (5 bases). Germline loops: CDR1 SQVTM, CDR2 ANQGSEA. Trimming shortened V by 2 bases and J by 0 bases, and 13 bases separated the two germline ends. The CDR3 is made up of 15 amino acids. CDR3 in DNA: TGCAGCGTTGAATTGCGGCGGGGGACTAACTATGGCTACACCTTC. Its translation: CSVELRRGTNYGYTF.

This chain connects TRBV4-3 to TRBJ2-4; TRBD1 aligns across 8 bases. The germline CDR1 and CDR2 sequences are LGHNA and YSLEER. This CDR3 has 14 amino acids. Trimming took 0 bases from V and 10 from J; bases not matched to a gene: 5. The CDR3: CASSQDSGGGIQYF. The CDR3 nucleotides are TGCGCCAGCAGCCAAGACTCAGGGGGCGGTATTCAGTACTTC.